This T cell receptor beta chain was recovered during a study of T cell responses to AZD1222 COVID-19 vaccine. Study-level points and caveats: Spike regions recognized by vaccine-associated CD4 TCRs spanned the protein, led by 160-218 and 743-854.

Comment on this clone: The antigen remains unidentified.

Profiled with immunoSEQ multiplex PCR; TCRdb holds only in-frame clones, not every one. The profile covers roughly 24,000 clones, with just over 85% appearing a single time and roughly 2.5% taken by the ten largest. The V and J ends lost 4 bases and 1 base respectively, with 10 bases between them. The germline CDR1 and CDR2 sequences are KGHSY and FQNENV. The CDR3 runs to 14 residues. The sequencing here drew on peripheral blood, taken 28 days after the second AZD1222 dose. The genes are TRBV16 and TRBJ1-1; D uncertain. The source of this sequence is an adult who received the AZD1222 COVID-19 vaccine. The CDR3 protein is CASSPFTENTEAFF. CDR3 nucleotide sequence: TGTGCCAGCAGCCCATTCACGGAGAACACTGAAGCTTTCTTT.